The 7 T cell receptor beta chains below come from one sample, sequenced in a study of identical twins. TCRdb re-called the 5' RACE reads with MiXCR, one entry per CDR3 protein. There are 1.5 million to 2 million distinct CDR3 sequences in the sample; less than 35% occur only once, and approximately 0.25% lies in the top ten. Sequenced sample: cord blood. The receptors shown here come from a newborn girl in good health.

As DNA, the CDR3 is TGCGCCAGCAGCCAGGATGCCGGGCCCCCCTACGAGCAGTACTTC. This codes for CASSQDAGPPYEQYF. The rearrangement links TRBV4-1 to TRBJ2-7, with unresolved D. The germline V and J ends were trimmed by 3 bases and 2 bases, with 14 bases remaining between them. The CDR3 spans 15 residues. CDR1 and CDR2 from the germline V gene are MGHRA and YSYEKL.

CDR3 nucleotides: TGTGCCAGTAGTATAGTTTTGCGAGGGGGTGAGCAGTTCTTC. Encoded protein: CASSIVLRGGEQFF. The chain employs TRBV19 and TRBJ2-1, with D tentatively TRBD1 (6 bases). Trimming removed 1 base at V and 9 bases at J, with 13 bases between. The CDR3 has 14 amino acids. Per germline, CDR1 LNHDA and CDR2 SQIVND (reference sequence).

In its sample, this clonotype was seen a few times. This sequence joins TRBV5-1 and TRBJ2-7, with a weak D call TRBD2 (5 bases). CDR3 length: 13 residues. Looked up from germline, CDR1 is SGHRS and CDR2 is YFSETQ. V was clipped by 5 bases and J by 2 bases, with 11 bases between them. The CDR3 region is CASSSDFAYEQYF. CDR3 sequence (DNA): TGCGCCAGCAGTAGCGACTTCGCCTACGAGCAGTACTTC.

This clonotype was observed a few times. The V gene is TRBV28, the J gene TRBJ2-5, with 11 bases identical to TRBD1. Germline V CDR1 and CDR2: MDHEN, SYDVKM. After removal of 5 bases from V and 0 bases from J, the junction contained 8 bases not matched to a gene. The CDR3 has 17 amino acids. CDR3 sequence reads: CASSHLRTGGYQETQYF. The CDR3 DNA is TGTGCCAGCAGTCATCTAAGGACAGGGGGCTACCAAGAGACCCAGTACTTC.

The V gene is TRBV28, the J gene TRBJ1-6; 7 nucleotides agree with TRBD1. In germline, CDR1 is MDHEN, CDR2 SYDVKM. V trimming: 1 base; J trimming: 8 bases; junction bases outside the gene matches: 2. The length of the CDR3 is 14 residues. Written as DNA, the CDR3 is TGTGCCAGCAGTTTATACAGGGGTTATTCACCCCTCCACTTT. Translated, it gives CASSLYRGYSPLHF.

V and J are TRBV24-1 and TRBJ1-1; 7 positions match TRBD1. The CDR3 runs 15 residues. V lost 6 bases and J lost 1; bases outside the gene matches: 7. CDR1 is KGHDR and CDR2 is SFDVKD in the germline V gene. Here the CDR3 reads CATSPRDSKNTEAFF. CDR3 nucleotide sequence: TGTGCCACCAGTCCCCGGGACAGCAAGAACACTGAAGCTTTCTTT.

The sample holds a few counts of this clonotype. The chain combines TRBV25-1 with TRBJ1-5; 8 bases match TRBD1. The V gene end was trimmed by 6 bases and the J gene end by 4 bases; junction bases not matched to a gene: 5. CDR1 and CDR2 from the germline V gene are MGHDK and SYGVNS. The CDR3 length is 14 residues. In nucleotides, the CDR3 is TGTGCCAGCAGGGAGACAGGGGAGAATCAGCCCCAGCATTTT. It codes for CASRETGENQPQHF.